This is a list of T cell receptor beta chains from one sample in a study of a mutant IDH1 vaccine in newly diagnosed glioma. The method was immunoSEQ multiplex PCR; TCRdb's version includes in-frame clones alone and lacks a portion of them. The table has over 14,000 clones, roughly nine tenths seen once. The sample in question was PBMCs, obtained from a glioma patient treated with radiotherapy, temozolomide or both. The receptors were sampled from a woman between 35 and 50 years old with glioma. Some clones in this sample may be carry-over from other donors' samples. CDR3s include the opening cysteine and the closing phenylalanine or tryptophan. The D gene is left open where the match is weak. Size is omitted from some rows. Given values are once, few, many or a class for expanded clones.

TRBV7-7,TRBD2,TRBJ2-3,-,CASSRRLAGEGGDTQYF,TGTGCCAGCAGCCGTAGACTAGCGGGAGAGGGGGGAGATACGCAGTATTTT
TRBV6-6,-,TRBJ1-4,-,CASSWGANEKLFF,TGTGCCAGCAGTTGGGGGGCTAATGAAAAACTGTTTTTT
TRBV2,-,TRBJ2-7,-,CASRLTYGSYEQYF,TGTGCCAGCAGACTCACTTACGGGTCCTACGAGCAGTACTTC
TRBV6-1,-,TRBJ2-5,-,CASSEGRSWDETQYF,TGTGCCAGCAGTGAGGGCAGGAGCTGGGACGAGACCCAGTACTTC
TRBV27,-,TRBJ2-7,-,CASSRWDGSYEQYF,TGTGCCAGCAGTAGATGGGACGGAAGTTACGAGCAGTACTTC
TRBV29-1,TRBD1,TRBJ1-5,once,CSAGQLNQPQHF,TGCAGCGCGGGACAGCTCAATCAGCCCCAGCATTTT
TRBV30,-,TRBJ2-7,-,CAWSVRVEQYF,TGTGCCTGGAGTGTACGGGTCGAGCAGTACTTC
TRBV27,-,TRBJ2-3,-,CASSGASTDTQYF,TGTGCCAGCTCGGGGGCTAGCACAGATACGCAGTATTTT
TRBV19,-,TRBJ2-1,-,CASSIRTLDYNEQFF,TGTGCCAGTAGTATCAGGACGCTAGACTACAATGAGCAGTTCTTC
TRBV5-4,TRBD1,TRBJ1-3,once,CASSFGDRGSGNTIYF,TGTGCCAGCAGCTTTGGAGACAGGGGCTCTGGAAACACCATATATTTT
TRBV6-6,-,TRBJ1-6,-,CASSYTRTNSPLHF,TGTGCCAGCAGTTACACGAGAACCAATTCACCCCTCCACTTT
TRBV29-1,-,TRBJ1-2,-,CSVEKGNTYGYTF,TGCAGCGTTGAAAAGGGAAACACCTATGGCTACACCTTC
TRBV6-1,TRBD1,TRBJ2-5,-,CASSDLGTGYGETQYF,TGTGCCAGCAGTGACCTCGGGACAGGGTATGGGGAGACCCAGTACTTC
TRBV19,-,TRBJ2-2,-,CASKNSFLNTGELFF,TGTGCCAGTAAGAACAGCTTTCTAAACACCGGGGAGCTGTTTTTT
TRBV4-2,-,TRBJ1-1,-,CASMALGGTEAFF,TGTGCCAGCATGGCCCTTGGGGGCACTGAAGCTTTCTTT
TRBV20-1,-,TRBJ2-7,-,CTAGPSYEQYF,TGCACCGCGGGGCCGTCCTACGAGCAGTACTTC
TRBV29-1,-,TRBJ2-7,-,CSVSFGSDEQYF,TGCAGCGTCTCTTTTGGTTCAGACGAGCAGTACTTC
TRBV28,-,TRBJ2-7,-,CASSSPSAGPSEQYF,TGTGCCAGCAGTTCCCCCTCAGCAGGGCCCAGTGAGCAGTACTTC
TRBV23-1,-,TRBJ1-6,-,CASSQWPPRGSPLHF,TGCGCCAGCAGTCAATGGCCGCCCCGGGGTTCACCCCTCCACTTT
TRBV5-1,-,TRBJ2-2,-,CASSFRTDNTGELFF,TGCGCCAGCAGCTTTAGGACCGACAACACCGGGGAGCTGTTTTTT
TRBV4-1,-,TRBJ2-1,-,CASSQEHSSSYNEQFF,TGCGCCAGCAGCCAAGAACACAGTAGCTCCTACAATGAGCAGTTCTTC
TRBV7-9,-,TRBJ1-4,-,CASSLTGPGAEKLFF,TGTGCCAGCAGCCTTACGGGCCCTGGGGCGGAAAAACTGTTTTTT
TRBV30,TRBD2,TRBJ2-5,-,CAFGLAGGGETQYF,TGTGCCTTCGGACTAGCGGGAGGTGGAGAGACCCAGTACTTC
TRBV12-5,-,TRBJ1-1,-,CASGPGLREREAFF,TGTGCTAGTGGCCCCGGACTTCGAGAGCGTGAAGCTTTCTTT
TRBV6-1,TRBD1,TRBJ1-4,-,CASRDRGKTEKLFF,TGTGCCAGCAGAGACAGGGGAAAGACTGAAAAACTGTTTTTT
TRBV5-4,TRBD1,TRBJ1-1,-,CASSRQGARNTEAFF,TGTGCCAGCAGCAGGCAGGGGGCGCGTAACACTGAAGCTTTCTTT
TRBV4-1,-,TRBJ2-7,-,CASSQKTGYEQYF,TGCGCCAGCAGCCAAAAGACAGGATACGAGCAGTACTTC
TRBV7-9,TRBD1,TRBJ1-4,-,CASSLTRQGGEKLFF,TGTGCCAGCAGCTTAACCAGACAGGGGGGTGAAAAACTGTTTTTT
TRBV7-9,-,TRBJ1-4,-,CASSLGEQGSLEKLFF,TGTGCCAGCAGCTTAGGGGAGCAGGGATCGCTTGAAAAACTGTTTTTT
TRBV7-8,-,TRBJ1-3,-,CASSLVREPPGNTIYF,TGTGCCAGCAGCTTAGTGCGGGAGCCCCCAGGAAACACCATATATTTT
TRBV2,TRBD2,TRBJ2-2,-,CASMGGGTGELFF,TGTGCCAGCATGGGGGGGGGCACCGGGGAGCTGTTTTTT
TRBV2,-,TRBJ1-5,-,CASKQDDRSNQPQHF,TGTGCCAGCAAACAAGACGACAGAAGCAATCAGCCCCAGCATTTT
TRBV10-1,-,TRBJ1-5,-,CASSSRQPQHF,TGCGCCAGCAGCTCGAGACAGCCCCAGCATTTT
TRBV6-4,-,TRBJ1-4,-,CASSESVRTQLFF,TGTGCCAGCAGTGAATCGGTGCGCACCCAACTGTTTTTT
TRBV7-2,-,TRBJ1-1,-,CASSPAREAFF,TGTGCCAGCAGCCCAGCTAGAGAAGCTTTCTTT
TRBV5-1,-,TRBJ1-2,-,CASSLEDDYGYTF,TGCGCCAGCAGCCTCGAGGACGACTATGGCTACACCTTC
TRBV19,-,TRBJ1-5,-,CASSTGKGAQHF,TGTGCCAGTAGTACTGGGAAGGGGGCCCAGCATTTT
TRBV7-9,-,TRBJ2-6,-,CASSSRVDSGANVLTF,TGTGCCAGCAGCTCCCGGGTCGACTCTGGGGCCAACGTCCTGACTTTC
TRBV5-1,-,TRBJ1-4,-,CASSGGKSGQNEKLFF,TGCGCCAGCAGCGGTGGGAAATCAGGGCAGAATGAAAAACTGTTTTTT
TRBV2,-,TRBJ2-6,few,CASSEAQTSGANVLTF,TGTGCCAGCAGTGAAGCGCAGACGTCTGGGGCCAACGTCCTGACTTTC
TRBV5-1,TRBD1,TRBJ1-1,-,CASSPQTGVGTEAFF,TGCGCCAGCAGCCCACAGACAGGGGTCGGAACTGAAGCTTTCTTT
TRBV5-1,TRBD1,TRBJ2-1,-,CASSLVDRAVEQFF,TGCGCCAGCAGCCTGGTGGACAGGGCGGTCGAGCAGTTCTTC
TRBV28,-,TRBJ2-3,-,CASPPGVGKTDTQYF,TGTGCCAGCCCTCCGGGGGTCGGGAAGACAGATACGCAGTATTTT
TRBV4-1,TRBD2,TRBJ2-2,-,CASSQDRRGGSGELFF,TGCGCCAGCAGCCAAGATCGGCGGGGGGGGAGCGGGGAGCTGTTTTTT
TRBV30,-,TRBJ1-1,few,CAWSPRANTEAFF,TGTGCCTGGAGCCCTCGGGCGAACACTGAAGCTTTCTTT
TRBV2,TRBD1,TRBJ2-3,-,CASTDRVVGPDTQYF,TGTGCCAGCACGGACAGGGTCGTTGGCCCAGATACGCAGTATTTT
TRBV13,TRBD2,TRBJ2-1,once,CASSRLAGGGEQFF,TGTGCCAGCAGCAGACTAGCGGGAGGCGGGGAGCAGTTCTTC
TRBV14,-,TRBJ1-1,-,CASSQGTIRAVEAFF,TGTGCCAGCAGCCAAGGCACCATTCGGGCAGTTGAAGCTTTCTTT
TRBV13,-,TRBJ2-6,-,CASSWGVQVFSGANVLTF,TGTGCCAGCAGCTGGGGGGTCCAGGTGTTTTCTGGGGCCAACGTCCTGACTTTC
TRBV5-4,TRBD1,TRBJ2-6,-,CASSRMTGRSSGANVLTF,TGTGCCAGCAGCCGCATGACAGGGAGAAGCTCTGGGGCCAACGTCCTGACTTTC
TRBV4-1,-,TRBJ2-2,-,CASSRAGGRDTGELFF,TGCGCCAGCAGCCGGGCGGGTGGTCGAGACACCGGGGAGCTGTTTTTT
TRBV6-5,-,TRBJ2-5,-,CASRKTTDQETQYF,TGTGCCAGCAGAAAGACGACAGACCAAGAGACCCAGTACTTC
TRBV19,-,TRBJ1-2,-,CASSIESGTNSLYYGYTF,TGTGCCAGTAGTATTGAGTCCGGGACAAACAGTTTATACTATGGCTACACCTTC
TRBV7-9,TRBD1,TRBJ1-2,-,CASSPRGQDGYTF,TGTGCCAGCAGCCCCAGGGGGCAGGATGGCTACACCTTC
TRBV2,-,TRBJ2-7,-,CASSEAGEQYF,TGTGCCAGCAGTGAAGCGGGTGAGCAGTACTTC